The 25 T cell receptor beta chains in this list originate from one sample, sequenced in a study of shared clonotypes between healthy human individuals. Using immunoSEQ multiplex PCR, the repertoire was profiled, and TCRdb retains in-frame clones only, with some absent. The sample carries about 2.1 million clones, around 93% recorded once. Naive-designated CD8 cells lacked CD45RO, were positively enriched for CCR7, and omitted terminally differentiated effector memory CD45RA+ cells. The source material was naive CD8+ T cells from PBMCs. Source of these receptors: a man younger than 35 in good health. Some clones in this sample may be carry-over from other donors' samples.

This rearrangement joins TRBV10-3 to TRBJ2-1; 12 positions agree with TRBD2. The V and J ends lost 0 bases and 6 bases, in that order; junction bases with no gene match: 12. Germline CDR1 ENHRY, CDR2 SYGVKD. CDR3 length: 19 amino acids. The CDR3 reads CAISESTRLAGVLFNEQFF. The CDR3 DNA is TGTGCCATCAGTGAGTCCACCCGACTAGCGGGAGTTTTGTTCAATGAGCAGTTCTTC.

The V gene is TRBV27, the J gene TRBJ1-1, with D possibly matching TRBD1 (5 bases). V was pared by 2 bases and J by 1 base, with 11 bases between. CDR3 length equals 15 residues. CDR1 MNHEY and CDR2 SMNVEV come from the germline V gene (reference sequence). CDR3 sequence reads: CASSLDPGGNTEAFF. CDR3 DNA sequence: TGTGCCAGCAGTTTAGACCCCGGGGGGAACACTGAAGCTTTCTTT.

This clone was counted a few times. Other DNA sequences in this sample translate to the same CDR3. V gene TRBV6-5 combines with J gene TRBJ1-1; tentative D call: TRBD1 (6 bases). This CDR3 region has 13 residues. CDR1 is MNHEY and CDR2 is SVGAGI in the germline V gene. Trimming removed 2 bases at V and 5 bases at J, with 9 bases between. The CDR3: CASSYQGGTEAFF. The CDR3 bases are TGTGCCAGCAGTTACCAAGGGGGGACTGAAGCTTTCTTT.

The genes are TRBV5-5 and TRBJ2-1; D gene unclear. This CDR3 comprises 13 residues. From germline, CDR1 is SGHKS and CDR2 YYEKEE (reference sequence). V was shortened by 5 bases and J by 6 bases, with 12 bases between the two germline ends. As DNA, the CDR3 is TGTGCCAGCAGTTTAGATTTACCCAATGAGCAGTTCTTC. Translating it yields CASSLDLPNEQFF. Complete variable domain (other parts from reference TRBV5-5 and TRBJ2-1): DAGVTQSPTHLIKTRGQQVTLRCSPISGHKSVSWYQQVLGQGPQFIFQYYEKEERGRGNFPDRFSARQFPNYSSELNVNALLLGDSALYLCASSLDLPNEQFFGPGTRLTVL.

The chain combines TRBV4-1 with TRBJ2-3; TRBD2 matches at 8 bases. Unmatched junction bases numbered 5, after V lost 2 bases and J lost 1 base. CDR1 is MGHRA, CDR2 YSYEKL, per germline. This CDR3 is built from 16 residues. CDR3 sequence reads: CASSQSGGVGTDTQYF. In DNA form, the CDR3 reads TGCGCCAGCAGCCAATCGGGGGGGGTGGGCACAGATACGCAGTATTTT.

This rearrangement joins TRBV5-1 to TRBJ2-7; 8 nucleotides line up with TRBD2. Germline trimming cut 0 bases from V and 5 bases from J; bases unmatched to any gene: 1. CDR3 length: 13 amino acids. Germline V lookup: CDR1 SGHRS, CDR2 YFSETQ. The CDR3 coding sequence is TGCGCCAGCAGCTTGGTAGCGGGAAACGAGCAGTACTTC. Its protein is CASSLVAGNEQYF.

A single count supports this clone. The V gene is TRBV7-9, the J gene TRBJ2-2, with D perhaps given as TRBD1 or TRBD2 (5 bases each). This CDR3 comprises 16 residues. Trimming shortened V by 5 bases and J by 4 bases, and 17 bases separated the two germline ends. Germline V gives CDR1 SEHNR, CDR2 FQNEAQ (reference sequence). Here the CDR3 DNA reads TGTGCCAGCAGCCCGGTGGGGCGGGCCGGCACCGGGGAGCTGTTTTTT. Its protein product is CASSPVGRAGTGELFF. Combining the CDR3 with reference TRBV7-9 and TRBJ2-2 gives the whole variable domain DTGVSQNPRHKITKRGQNVTFRCDPISEHNRLYWYRQTLGQGPEFLTYFQNEAQLEKSRLLSDRFSAERPKGSFSTLEIQRTEQGDSAMYLCASSPVGRAGTGELFFGEGSRLTVL.

The chain employs TRBV2 and TRBJ2-1; TRBD1 is a possible D gene (7 bases). V was clipped by 3 bases and J by 9 bases, with 15 bases between them. Germline V CDR1 and CDR2: SNHLY, FYNNEI. CDR3 length equals 14 residues. The CDR3 here is CASSEEGAWSEQFF. The CDR3 region has the DNA TGTGCCAGCAGTGAGGAGGGGGCTTGGAGTGAGCAGTTCTTC. Together with reference TRBV2 and TRBJ2-1, the CDR3 gives the full variable domain: EPEVTQTPSHQVTQMGQEVILRCVPISNHLYFYWYRQILGQKVEFLVSFYNNEISEKSEIFDDQFSVERPDGSNFTLKIRSTKLEDSAMYFCASSEEGAWSEQFFGPGTRLTVL.

The gene calls are TRBV4-1 and TRBJ2-7, with 9 bases aligning to TRBD1. Losses at the gene ends were 4 bases for V and 5 bases for J; bases not matched to a gene: 9. The CDR3 is 15 amino acids. CDR1 and CDR2 (germline): MGHRA, YSYEKL. The CDR3 is CASSLPGTGSHEQYF. The CDR3 region has the DNA TGCGCCAGCAGCCTACCCGGGACAGGGAGCCACGAGCAGTACTTC.

The chain joins TRBV16 to TRBJ2-1, with 8 bases identical to TRBD1. Trimming took 4 bases from V and 7 from J; bases not matched to a gene: 3. The CDR3 contains 13 residues. The germline CDR1 and CDR2 sequences are KGHSY and FQNENV. CDR3 region: CASSRQGANEQFF. The CDR3 nucleotides read TGTGCCAGCAGCCGTCAGGGGGCGAATGAGCAGTTCTTC.

The rearrangement uses TRBV19 and TRBJ1-5, with D maybe TRBD1 (5 bases). CDR1 LNHDA and CDR2 SQIVND come from the germline V gene (reference sequence). This CDR3 region has 15 residues. Trimming left V 3 bases short and J 5 bases short, with 14 bases between. The CDR3 nucleotides are TGTGCCAGTAGTATGGGACGGGCGGCGTATCAGCCCCAGCATTTT. It is translated as CASSMGRAAYQPQHF.

This clone was observed a few times. This chain uses TRBV30 with TRBJ1-4; 11 bases align to TRBD1. The junction had 6 bases not matched to a gene; V was cut back by 5 bases and J by 10 bases. Germline lookup yields CDR1 GTSNPN and CDR2 SVGIG (reference sequence). The CDR3 sequence is 13 residues long. CDR3: CAWSDRGPGKLFF. The CDR3 DNA reads as TGTGCCTGGTCGGACAGGGGGCCGGGAAAACTGTTTTTT.

J is TRBJ2-7 and V is TRBV7-8; D possibly corresponds to TRBD1 (6 bases). The CDR3 extends over 15 amino acids. The V end lost 2 bases, the J end lost 2 bases, and 13 bases lay between the germline ends. Looked up from germline, CDR1 is SGHVS and CDR2 is FQNEAQ. The CDR3 DNA is TGTGCCAGCAGCTTAACGACAGGAATCCCCTACGAGCAGTACTTC. Protein product: CASSLTTGIPYEQYF.

The chain uses TRBV2 and TRBJ2-3; 10 bases map to TRBD2. CDR1 and CDR2 from the germline V gene are SNHLY and FYNNEI. CDR3 size: 16 residues. V lost 5 bases to trimming and J lost 1 base; unmatched junction nucleotides: 6. CDR3 coding DNA: TGTGCCAGCAGTTTAGCGGGAGGATGGGGCACAGATACGCAGTATTTT. As protein: CASSLAGGWGTDTQYF.

The rearrangement links TRBV5-1 to TRBJ2-2; a weak D match, TRBD1 (6 bases). CDR1 and CDR2 from the germline V gene are SGHRS and YFSETQ. V lost 2 bases, J lost 4 bases, and 12 bases lay in between. This CDR3 region has 15 residues. The CDR3 region is CASSFRQGSTGELFF. The CDR3 DNA reads as TGCGCCAGCAGCTTTAGGCAGGGGAGCACCGGGGAGCTGTTTTTT.

This clone occurred once. The V gene is TRBV15, the J gene TRBJ1-1; D possibly corresponds to TRBD1 (6 bases). This CDR3 is built from 14 residues. The germline V and J ends were trimmed by 3 bases and 8 bases, with 16 bases remaining between them. From germline, CDR1 is LNHNV and CDR2 YYDKDF (reference sequence). In DNA form, the CDR3 reads TGTGCCACCAGCAGGGACAGTGCGAGCCTCGAAGCTTTCTTT. This codes for CATSRDSASLEAFF.

The chain carries TRBV11-1 and TRBJ1-2; the D is unclear. The CDR3 totals 13 residues. Germline V gives CDR1 SGHAT, CDR2 FQDESV (reference sequence). The germline V and J ends were trimmed by 1 base and 8 bases, with 11 bases remaining between them. CDR3 coding DNA: TGTGCCAGCAGCTTAGATTGGTCCGACGGCTACACCTTC. Its translation is CASSLDWSDGYTF. The full variable domain, completed using reference TRBV11-1 and TRBJ1-2, is EAEVAQSPRYKITEKSQAVAFWCDPISGHATLYWYRQILGQGPELLVQFQDESVVDDSQLPKDRFSAERLKGVDSTLKIQPAELGDSAMYLCASSLDWSDGYTFGSGTRLTVV.

The chain joins TRBV5-4 to TRBJ2-7; tentative D call: TRBD1 (6 bases). V was shortened by 4 bases and J by 2 bases, with 16 bases between the two germline ends. Germline V gene data show CDR1 as SGHNT and CDR2 as YYREEE (reference sequence). The CDR3 covers 15 residues. Here the CDR3 DNA reads TGTGCCAGCAGCGAGGGATTACAGGGTACCTACGAGCAGTACTTC. This translates into CASSEGLQGTYEQYF.

The chain joins TRBV27 to TRBJ2-7, with TRBD2 matching over 8 bases. Germline CDR1 reads MNHEY; CDR2 reads SMNVEV (reference sequence). V dropped 2 bases and J dropped 7; count of bases not matched to a gene: 4. The CDR3 is 13 residues long. The chain's CDR3 is CASSLGGRREQYF. Here the CDR3 DNA reads TGTGCCAGCAGTTTAGGCGGGAGGCGGGAGCAGTACTTC.

The V call is TRBV25-1, the J call TRBJ1-5, with a weak D call TRBD1 (5 bases). Germline V gene sequence: CDR1 MGHDK, CDR2 SYGVNS. V was cut by 4 bases and J by 6 bases, with 10 bases left in between. The CDR3 contains 13 residues. The CDR3 is CASSAGGLQPQHF. In DNA form, the CDR3 reads TGTGCCAGCAGTGCTGGGGGACTTCAGCCCCAGCATTTT.

The chain employs TRBV6-4 and TRBJ1-3; D is perhaps TRBD1 (6 bases). CDR1 is MRHNA, CDR2 SNTAGT, per germline. The CDR3 has 16 amino acids. Trimming took 4 bases from V and 4 from J, leaving 17 bases between them. The chain's CDR3 is CASSAAGQPTGNTIYF. CDR3 sequence (DNA): TGTGCCAGCAGTGCCGCCGGACAGCCTACAGGAAACACCATATATTTT.

A remark on this clone: This CDR3 is also generated by other DNA sequences in the sample. The V gene is TRBV19, the J gene TRBJ1-1; D not certain. The germline V gene has CDR1 LNHDA and CDR2 SQIVND (reference sequence). This CDR3 has 13 amino acids. V gave up 3 bases and J gave up 2 bases, with 7 bases separating them. In DNA, the CDR3 is TGTGCCAGTAGTATCGGACGAAACACTGAAGCTTTCTTT. This sequence encodes CASSIGRNTEAFF.

As concerns this clone: Other nucleotide sequences from this sample produce the same CDR3. The V gene is TRBV9, the J gene TRBJ2-7; the D is unclear. The V and J ends lost 0 bases and 0 bases respectively, with 4 bases between them. This CDR3 comprises 13 residues. The germline CDR1 and CDR2 sequences are SGDLS and YYNGEE. The DNA of the CDR3 is TGTGCCAGCAGCGTAGCGGGCTCCTACGAGCAGTACTTC. Residues: CASSVAGSYEQYF. Combining the CDR3 with reference TRBV9 and TRBJ2-7 gives the whole variable domain DSGVTQTPKHLITATGQRVTLRCSPRSGDLSVYWYQQSLDQGLQFLIQYYNGEERAKGNILERFSAQQFPDLHSELNLSSLELGDSALYFCASSVAGSYEQYFGPGTRLTVT.

This clone came up once. The rearrangement uses TRBV6-5 and TRBJ1-1; D might be TRBD1 (5 bases). CDR1 MNHEY and CDR2 SVGAGI come from the germline V gene. With 6 bases removed from V and 0 bases from J, the gap between germline ends came to 11 bases. The CDR3 spans 14 residues. CDR3 region: CASSWGRMNTEAFF. For the CDR3, the DNA is TGTGCCAGCAGCTGGGGACGGATGAACACTGAAGCTTTCTTT.

The rearrangement uses TRBV29-1 and TRBJ2-3, with D perhaps TRBD1 (6 bases). The germline V gene encodes CDR1 SQVTM and CDR2 ANQGSEA. Deletions cut 1 base from V and 4 bases from J, with 21 bases between. The CDR3 is 17 residues long. CDR3 coding DNA: TGCAGCGTTGAAGGACGTCCCGCTAGGGGGAGACCAGATACGCAGTATTTT. Translating gives CSVEGRPARGRPDTQYF.